This T cell receptor (beta chain) was sequenced in a study of response to subunit inactivated influenza vaccine. CDR1 is LGHDT and CDR2 is YNNKEL in the germline V gene (reference sequence). This CDR3 spans 15 amino acids. V shed 0 bases and J shed 4 bases, with 9 bases lying between them. TCRdb reprocessed the RT-PCR reads with MiXCR, giving one entry per CDR3 protein. The sample contains roughly 620,000 distinct CDR3 sequences, over 9% of which appear only once. Only a few counts were recorded for this clonotype. These records were also assigned to another study, of T cells expressing NK-cell markers. Per that study: UMI-tagged 5'RACE template switching yielded the TCR beta cDNA.

The material sequenced was PBMCs from blood, taken on the day of vaccination. This sequence originates from a man aged 45 to 65 who received an inactivated influenza vaccine. The chain combines TRBV3-1 with TRBJ2-2; tentatively, D is TRBD1 (5 bases). CDR3 in amino acids: CASSQDGHSTGELFF. As DNA, the CDR3 is TGTGCCAGCAGCCAAGATGGACATTCCACCGGGGAGCTGTTTTTT.